One sample yielded the 5 T cell receptor beta chains listed below, sequenced in a study of T cell repertoires in cytomegalovirus infection. TCRdb re-called the reads through MiXCR, storing one row per CDR3 protein. The sample lists 450,000 to 650,000 distinct CDR3 sequences, 26% occurring once. Specimen: PBMCs. Every receptor here comes from a human donor in good health (CMV status not recorded). Some clones in this sample may be carry-over from other donors' samples.

This rearrangement joins TRBV20-1 to TRBJ2-1, with D possibly being TRBD2 (6 bases). V was cut by 5 bases and J by 0 bases, with 11 bases left in between. Germline CDR1 and CDR2: DFQATT and SNEGSKA (reference sequence). The CDR3 is 14 amino acids. DNA for the CDR3: TGCAGTGCTCGTCAGACTAGCTCCTACAATGAGCAGTTCTTC. Amino acids: CSARQTSSYNEQFF.

The chain is built from TRBV20-1 and TRBJ2-1; maybe TRBD2 (6 bases). Trimming removed 1 base from V and 7 bases from J, with 14 bases in between. The CDR3 has 14 residues. Germline loops: CDR1 DFQATT, CDR2 SNEGSKA (reference sequence). The CDR3: CSARVRWDLNEQFF. In DNA, the CDR3 is TGCAGTGCTAGAGTAAGGTGGGACTTGAATGAGCAGTTCTTC.

This clonotype has only a few counts. V and J are TRBV20-1 and TRBJ1-5; D is unclear. The CDR3 totals 12 residues. The V and J ends lost 2 bases and 4 bases respectively, with 6 bases between them. The germline V gene has CDR1 DFQATT and CDR2 SNEGSKA (reference sequence). CDR3 loop: CSARQENQPQHF. CDR3 nucleotides: TGCAGTGCTAGACAGGAGAATCAGCCCCAGCATTTT.

This clonotype was detected a few times. The chain has TRBV11-3 and TRBJ2-5; D call uncertain. Germline CDR1 reads SGHNT; CDR2 reads YENEEA. This CDR3 region has 16 residues. The V end was cut by 1 base, the J end by 0 bases, with 12 bases between. The CDR3 region is CASSLASFNHQETQYF. For the CDR3, the DNA is TGTGCCAGCAGCTTAGCTTCATTCAACCACCAAGAGACCCAGTACTTC.

This clonotype was picked up a small number of times. No conserved phenylalanine or tryptophan is present at the end of the CDR3, so a read error is the likely explanation. V and J are TRBV7-3 and TRBJ2-5, with D possibly called TRBD1 or TRBD2 (5 bases each). The germline CDR1 and CDR2 sequences are SGHTA and FQGTGA. Between the trimmed V and J ends, which lost 1 base and 2 bases, there was a span of 8 bases. The CDR3 is made up of 14 amino acids. The CDR3 protein is CASSLNGAQETQYS. As DNA, the CDR3 is TGTGCCAGCAGCTTAAACGGGGCTCAAGAGACCCAGTACTCC.